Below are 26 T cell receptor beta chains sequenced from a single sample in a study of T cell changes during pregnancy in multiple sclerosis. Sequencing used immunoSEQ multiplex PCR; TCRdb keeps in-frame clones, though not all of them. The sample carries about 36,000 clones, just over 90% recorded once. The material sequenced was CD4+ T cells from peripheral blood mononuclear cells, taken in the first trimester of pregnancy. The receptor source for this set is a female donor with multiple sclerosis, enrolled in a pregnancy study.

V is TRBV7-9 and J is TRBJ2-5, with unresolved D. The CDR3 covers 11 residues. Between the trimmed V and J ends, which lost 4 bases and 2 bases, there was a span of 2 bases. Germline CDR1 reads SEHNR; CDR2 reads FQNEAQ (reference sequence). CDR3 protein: CASSSQETQYF. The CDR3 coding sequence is TGTGCCAGCAGCTCGCAAGAGACCCAGTACTTC.

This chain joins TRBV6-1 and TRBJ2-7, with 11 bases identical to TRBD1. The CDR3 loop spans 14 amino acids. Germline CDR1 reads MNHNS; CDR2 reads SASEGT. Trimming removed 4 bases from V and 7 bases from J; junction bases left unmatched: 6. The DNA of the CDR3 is TGTGCCAGCAGTGCCGGGACAGGGGGGAGGGAGCAGTACTTC. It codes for CASSAGTGGREQYF.

CDR3 amino acids: CASSPELARTYEQYF. In DNA form, the CDR3 reads TGTGCCAGCAGCCCTGAACTAGCGCGGACCTACGAGCAGTACTTC. The J gene is TRBJ2-7, the V gene TRBV9, with 7 bases matching TRBD2. The CDR3 length is 15 residues. With V trimmed by 4 bases and J by 2 bases, 9 bases remained unmatched. Germline V gene sequence: CDR1 SGDLS, CDR2 YYNGEE.

The CDR3: CASSLVLSAGGFTDTQYF. The CDR3 DNA reads as TGTGCCAGCAGTTTGGTACTATCAGCGGGGGGGTTCACAGATACGCAGTATTTT. This chain connects TRBV27 to TRBJ2-3; 10 nucleotides match TRBD2. This CDR3 contains 18 residues. V trimming: 3 bases; J trimming: 2 bases; junction bases outside the gene matches: 11. Germline V gene data show CDR1 as MNHEY and CDR2 as SMNVEV (reference sequence).

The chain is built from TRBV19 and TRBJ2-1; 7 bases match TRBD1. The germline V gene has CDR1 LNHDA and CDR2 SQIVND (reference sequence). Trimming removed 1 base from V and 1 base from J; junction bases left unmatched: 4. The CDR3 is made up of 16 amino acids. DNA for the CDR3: TGTGCCAGTAGTATAGTAAACAGGGGTTCCTACAATGAGCAGTTCTTC. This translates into CASSIVNRGSYNEQFF.

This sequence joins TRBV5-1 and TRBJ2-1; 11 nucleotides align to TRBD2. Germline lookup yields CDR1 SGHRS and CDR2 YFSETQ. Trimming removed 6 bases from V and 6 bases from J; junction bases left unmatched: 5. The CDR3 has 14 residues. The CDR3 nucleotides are TGCGCCAGCATAGGCCTAGCGGGAGGCAATGAGCAGTTCTTC. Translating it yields CASIGLAGGNEQFF.

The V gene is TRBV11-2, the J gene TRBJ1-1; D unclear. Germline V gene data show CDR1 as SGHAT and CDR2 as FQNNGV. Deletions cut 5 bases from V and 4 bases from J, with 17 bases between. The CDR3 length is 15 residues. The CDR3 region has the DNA TGTGCCAGCAGCCCTCGGATGGCCCGGGGCACTGAAGCTTTCTTT. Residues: CASSPRMARGTEAFF.

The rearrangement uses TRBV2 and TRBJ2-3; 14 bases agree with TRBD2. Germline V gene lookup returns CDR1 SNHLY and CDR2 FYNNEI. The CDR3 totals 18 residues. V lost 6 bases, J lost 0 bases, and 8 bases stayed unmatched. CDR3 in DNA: TGTGCCAGCAGCAGGGAGAGACTAGCGGGAGGGAGCACAGATACGCAGTATTTT. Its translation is CASSRERLAGGSTDTQYF.

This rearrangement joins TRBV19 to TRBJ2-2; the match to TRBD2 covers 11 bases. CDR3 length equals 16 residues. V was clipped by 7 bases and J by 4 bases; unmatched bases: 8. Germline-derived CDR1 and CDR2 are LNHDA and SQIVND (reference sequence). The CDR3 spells CASNVLAGGPTGELFF. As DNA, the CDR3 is TGTGCCAGTAACGTGTTAGCGGGAGGGCCCACCGGGGAGCTGTTTTTT. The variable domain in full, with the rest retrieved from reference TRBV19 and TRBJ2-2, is DGGITQSPKYLFRKEGQNVTLSCEQNLNHDAMYWYRQDPGQGLRLIYYSQIVNDFQKGDIAEGYSVSREKKESFPLTVTSAQKNPTAFYLCASNVLAGGPTGELFFGEGSRLTVL.

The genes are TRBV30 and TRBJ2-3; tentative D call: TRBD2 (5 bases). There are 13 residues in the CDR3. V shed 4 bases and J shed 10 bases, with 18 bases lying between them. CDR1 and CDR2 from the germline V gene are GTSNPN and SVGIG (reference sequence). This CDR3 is CAWTRPGESAQYF. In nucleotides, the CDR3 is TGTGCCTGGACCCGTCCTGGGGAGAGCGCGCAGTATTTT.

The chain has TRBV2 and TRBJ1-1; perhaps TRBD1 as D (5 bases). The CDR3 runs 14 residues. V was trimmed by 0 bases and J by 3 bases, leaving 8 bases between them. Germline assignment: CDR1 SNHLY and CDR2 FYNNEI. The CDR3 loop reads CASSEAWGDTEAFF. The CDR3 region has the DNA TGTGCCAGCAGTGAAGCGTGGGGCGACACTGAAGCTTTCTTT. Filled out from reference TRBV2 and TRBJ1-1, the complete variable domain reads EPEVTQTPSHQVTQMGQEVILRCVPISNHLYFYWYRQILGQKVEFLVSFYNNEISEKSEIFDDQFSVERPDGSNFTLKIRSTKLEDSAMYFCASSEAWGDTEAFFGQGTRLTVV.

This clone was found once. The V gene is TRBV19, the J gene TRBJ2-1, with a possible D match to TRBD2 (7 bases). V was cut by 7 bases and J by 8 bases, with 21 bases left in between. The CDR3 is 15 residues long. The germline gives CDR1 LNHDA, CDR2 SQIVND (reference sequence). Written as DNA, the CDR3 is TGTGCCAGTACCTCAAATGTGGGGGGGCCAGATGAGCAGTTCTTC. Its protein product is CASTSNVGGPDEQFF.

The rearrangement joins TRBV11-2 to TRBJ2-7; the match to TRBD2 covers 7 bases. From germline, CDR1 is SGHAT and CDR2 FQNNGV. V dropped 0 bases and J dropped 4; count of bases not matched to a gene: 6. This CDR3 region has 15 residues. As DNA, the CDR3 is TGTGCCAGCAGCTTAGATCTCGGGGGGTCATACGAGCAGTACTTC. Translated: CASSLDLGGSYEQYF.

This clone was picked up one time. The CDR3 coding sequence is TGCGCCAGCAGCCAAGGGGCCGGGACATCTAATACGCAGTATTTT. It specifies CASSQGAGTSNTQYF. This chain links TRBV4-1 with TRBJ2-3; TRBD1 is a possible D gene (6 bases). V was shortened by 1 base and J by 7 bases, with 15 bases between the two germline ends. Germline CDR1 and CDR2: MGHRA and YSYEKL. This CDR3 contains 15 residues.

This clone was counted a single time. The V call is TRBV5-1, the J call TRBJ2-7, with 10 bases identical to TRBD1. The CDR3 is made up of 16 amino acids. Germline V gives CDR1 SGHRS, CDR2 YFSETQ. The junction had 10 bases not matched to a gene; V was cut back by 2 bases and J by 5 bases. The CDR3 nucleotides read TGCGCCAGCAGCTTCTCGCCCGGGACAGGGGACAACGAGCAGTACTTC. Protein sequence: CASSFSPGTGDNEQYF.

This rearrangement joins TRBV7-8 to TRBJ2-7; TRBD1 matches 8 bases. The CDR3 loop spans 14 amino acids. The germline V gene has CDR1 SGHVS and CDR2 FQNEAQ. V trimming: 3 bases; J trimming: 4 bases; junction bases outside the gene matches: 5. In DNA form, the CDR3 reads TGTGCCAGCAGCTTGGGGACAGGTTGGTACGAGCAGTACTTC. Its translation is CASSLGTGWYEQYF.

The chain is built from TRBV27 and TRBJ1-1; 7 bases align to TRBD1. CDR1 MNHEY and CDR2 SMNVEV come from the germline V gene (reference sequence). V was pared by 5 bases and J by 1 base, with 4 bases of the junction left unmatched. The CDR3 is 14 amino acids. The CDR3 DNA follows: TGTGCCAGCAGTCGTAACAGGGGGAACACTGAAGCTTTCTTT. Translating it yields CASSRNRGNTEAFF.

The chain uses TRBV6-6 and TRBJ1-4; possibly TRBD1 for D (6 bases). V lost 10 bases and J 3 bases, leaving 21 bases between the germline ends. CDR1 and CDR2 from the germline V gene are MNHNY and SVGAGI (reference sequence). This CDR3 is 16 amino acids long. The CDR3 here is CATTPDRTPSNEKLFF. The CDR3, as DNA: TGTGCCACGACCCCGGACAGAACCCCATCTAATGAAAAACTGTTTTTT.

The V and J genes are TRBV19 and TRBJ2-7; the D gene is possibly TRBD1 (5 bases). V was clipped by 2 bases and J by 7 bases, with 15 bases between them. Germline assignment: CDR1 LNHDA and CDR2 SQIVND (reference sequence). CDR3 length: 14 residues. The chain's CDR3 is CASSILSGFGEQYF. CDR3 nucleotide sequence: TGTGCCAGTAGTATACTTTCAGGGTTCGGAGAGCAGTACTTC. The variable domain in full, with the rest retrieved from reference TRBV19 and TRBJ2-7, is DGGITQSPKYLFRKEGQNVTLSCEQNLNHDAMYWYRQDPGQGLRLIYYSQIVNDFQKGDIAEGYSVSREKKESFPLTVTSAQKNPTAFYLCASSILSGFGEQYFGPGTRLTVT.

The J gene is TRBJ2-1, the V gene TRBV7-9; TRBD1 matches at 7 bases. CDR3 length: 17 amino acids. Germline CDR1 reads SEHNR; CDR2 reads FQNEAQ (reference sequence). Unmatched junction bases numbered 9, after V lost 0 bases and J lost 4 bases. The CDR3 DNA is TGTGCCAGCAGCTTAGCGGCGGACAGGATCACTTACAATGAGCAGTTCTTC. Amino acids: CASSLAADRITYNEQFF.

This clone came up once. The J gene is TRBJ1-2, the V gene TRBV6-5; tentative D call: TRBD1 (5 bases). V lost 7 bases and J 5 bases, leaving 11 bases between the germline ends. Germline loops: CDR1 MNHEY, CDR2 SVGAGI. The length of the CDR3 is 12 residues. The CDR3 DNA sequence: TGTGCCAGCAACAAAAGGGGTTATGGCTACACCTTC. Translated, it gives CASNKRGYGYTF.

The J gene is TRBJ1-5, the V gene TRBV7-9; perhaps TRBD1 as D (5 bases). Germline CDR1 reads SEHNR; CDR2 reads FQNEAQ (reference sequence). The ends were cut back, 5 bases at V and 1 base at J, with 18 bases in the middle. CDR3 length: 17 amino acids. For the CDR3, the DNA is TGTGCCAGCAGCCCACGGAGGGGTCGGACGAGCAATCAGCCCCAGCATTTT. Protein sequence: CASSPRRGRTSNQPQHF.

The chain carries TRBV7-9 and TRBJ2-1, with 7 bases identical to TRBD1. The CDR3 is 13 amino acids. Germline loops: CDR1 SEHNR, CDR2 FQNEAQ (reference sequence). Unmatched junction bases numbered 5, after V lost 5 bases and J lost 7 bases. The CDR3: CASSATGPNEQFF. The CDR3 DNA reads TGTGCCAGCAGCGCGACAGGGCCGAATGAGCAGTTCTTC.

For the CDR3, the DNA is TGCGCCAGCAGCTCGGACAGGGCCGAGGTCGCCGGGGAGCTGTTTTTT. Translated, it gives CASSSDRAEVAGELFF. The chain couples TRBV5-1 to TRBJ2-2; 8 bases agree with TRBD1. CDR3 size: 16 residues. Germline trimming cut 3 bases from V and 6 bases from J; bases unmatched to any gene: 10. The germline gives CDR1 SGHRS, CDR2 YFSETQ.

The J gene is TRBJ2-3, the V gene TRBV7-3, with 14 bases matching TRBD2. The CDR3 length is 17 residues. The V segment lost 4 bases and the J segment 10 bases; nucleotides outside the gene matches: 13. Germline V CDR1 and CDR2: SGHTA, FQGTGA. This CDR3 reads CASSSGLAGVLPPAQYF. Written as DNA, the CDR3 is TGTGCCAGCAGCTCGGGACTAGCGGGGGTCCTACCTCCTGCGCAGTATTTT.

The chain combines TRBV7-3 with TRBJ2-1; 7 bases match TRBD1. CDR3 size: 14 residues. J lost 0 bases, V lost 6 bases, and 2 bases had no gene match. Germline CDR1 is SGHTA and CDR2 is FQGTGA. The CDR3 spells CASRTGSSYNEQFF. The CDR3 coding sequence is TGTGCCAGCAGGACAGGGAGCTCCTACAATGAGCAGTTCTTC.